A selection of T cell receptor beta chains follows, all from one sample in a study of shared clonotypes between healthy human individuals. This table comes from immunoSEQ multiplex PCR, and its TCRdb copy is limited to in-frame clones, with some not included. The sample carries 2 million to 3 million clones, 93% recorded once. The sample was naive CD4+ T cells from PBMCs. These receptors originate from a man aged 18 to 30 in good health. Some clones in this sample may be carry-over from other donors' samples. Each CDR3 is given with its conserved first and last residue. The D gene is left open where the match is weak. Clone size is not always given. Where it is, it says once, few, many or a class for expanded clones.

>TRBJ1-5|13|-|-|TRBV2
CASTRQSNQPQHF
TGTGCCAGCACGAGACAGTCCAATCAGCCCCAGCATTTT
>TRBJ2-1|15|-|TRBD1|TRBV29-1
CSGTIRDRGYDEQFF
TGCAGCGGCACGATCCGGGACAGGGGGTACGATGAGCAGTTCTTC
>TRBJ2-5|14|-|-|TRBV7-8
CASSLSQSIGTQYF
TGTGCCAGCAGCTTATCCCAGTCCATAGGGACCCAGTACTTC
>TRBJ2-2|16|-|-|TRBV11-3
CASSLVGRPNTGELFF
TGTGCCAGCAGCTTAGTGGGTCGTCCGAACACCGGGGAGCTGTTTTTT
>TRBJ1-1|15|-|-|TRBV28
CASSLSGGLDTEAFF
TGTGCCAGCAGTTTAAGTGGGGGCCTCGACACTGAAGCTTTCTTT
>TRBJ2-1|16|-|-|TRBV7-3
CASSLLAGSSYNEQFF
TGTGCCAGCAGCCTCCTCGCGGGGAGCTCCTACAATGAGCAGTTCTTC
>TRBJ2-1|11|few|-|TRBV6-5
CASSYSNEQFF
TGTGCCAGCAGTTACTCCAATGAGCAGTTCTTC
>TRBJ2-2|17|-|-|TRBV29-1
CSVRAPGGEGRGGELFF
TGCAGCGTCCGCGCACCTGGCGGTGAGGGCCGGGGCGGGGAGCTGTTTTTT
>TRBJ1-2|14|-|-|TRBV19
CASSGAGPFYGYTF
TGTGCCAGTAGTGGGGCAGGACCTTTCTATGGCTACACCTTC
>TRBJ2-5|12|-|TRBD1|TRBV29-1
CSAGTGEETQYF
TGCAGCGCCGGGACAGGGGAGGAGACCCAGTACTTC
>TRBJ2-1|15|-|-|TRBV2
CASSQGRSSYNEQFF
TGTGCCAGCAGTCAGGGTCGTAGCTCCTACAATGAGCAGTTCTTC
>TRBJ1-5|14|-|-|TRBV18
CASSPDRLNQPQHF
TGTGCCAGCTCACCGGATCGTCTAAATCAGCCCCAGCATTTT
>TRBJ2-3|16|-|-|TRBV18
CASSRNRVGGTDTQYF
TGTGCCAGCTCACGGAACAGGGTCGGGGGCACAGATACGCAGTATTTT
>TRBJ2-4|24|-|TRBD2|TRBV10-1
CASIPNPPTLAGGTRFFAKNIQYF
TGCGCCAGCATTCCGAACCCCCCAACCCTAGCGGGAGGTACCCGTTTTTTTGCCAAAAACATTCAGTACTTC
>TRBJ1-1|13|once|-|TRBV21-1
CASRGGTNTEAFF
TGTGCCAGCCGGGGGGGGACAAACACTGAAGCTTTCTTT
>TRBJ2-5|16|-|TRBD1|TRBV10-1
CASSEGRQGKESTQYF
TGCGCCAGCAGTGAAGGGAGACAGGGAAAGGAATCGACCCAGTACTTC
>TRBJ2-7|14|-|TRBD2|TRBV5-1
CASSVSGRLYEQYF
TGCGCCAGCAGCGTTAGCGGGAGATTGTACGAGCAGTACTTC
>TRBJ2-5|13|-|TRBD1|TRBV29-1
CSVGRDSQETQYF
TGCAGCGTTGGAAGGGACAGCCAAGAGACCCAGTACTTC
>TRBJ2-1|16|-|-|TRBV5-1
CASSLTAVFSYNEQFF
TGCGCCAGCAGCTTGACAGCGGTTTTCTCCTACAATGAGCAGTTCTTC
>TRBJ1-6|13|-|-|TRBV7-9
CASSYGGDSPLHF
TGTGCCAGCAGCTATGGTGGGGATTCACCCCTCCACTTT
>TRBJ1-2|14|-|-|TRBV4-3
CASTQTLFNYGYTF
TGCGCCAGCACCCAAACGCTCTTTAACTATGGCTACACCTTC
>TRBJ1-5|12|once|-|TRBV30
CAWSGKNQPQHF
TGTGCCTGGAGTGGTAAAAATCAGCCCCAGCATTTT
>TRBJ2-1|15|-|TRBD1|TRBV5-6
CASSPGTGYLNEQFF
TGTGCCAGCAGCCCCGGGACAGGTTATCTTAATGAGCAGTTCTTC
>TRBJ2-7|20|-|TRBD2|TRBV28
CASSFEGLLSGRAKSYEQYF
TGTGCCAGCAGTTTCGAGGGACTCCTTAGCGGGAGGGCCAAGTCTTACGAGCAGTACTTC
>TRBJ2-7|15|once|-|TRBV4-1
CASSQVQGLRYEQYF
TGCGCCAGCAGCCAAGTCCAGGGCCTCCGGTACGAGCAGTACTTC